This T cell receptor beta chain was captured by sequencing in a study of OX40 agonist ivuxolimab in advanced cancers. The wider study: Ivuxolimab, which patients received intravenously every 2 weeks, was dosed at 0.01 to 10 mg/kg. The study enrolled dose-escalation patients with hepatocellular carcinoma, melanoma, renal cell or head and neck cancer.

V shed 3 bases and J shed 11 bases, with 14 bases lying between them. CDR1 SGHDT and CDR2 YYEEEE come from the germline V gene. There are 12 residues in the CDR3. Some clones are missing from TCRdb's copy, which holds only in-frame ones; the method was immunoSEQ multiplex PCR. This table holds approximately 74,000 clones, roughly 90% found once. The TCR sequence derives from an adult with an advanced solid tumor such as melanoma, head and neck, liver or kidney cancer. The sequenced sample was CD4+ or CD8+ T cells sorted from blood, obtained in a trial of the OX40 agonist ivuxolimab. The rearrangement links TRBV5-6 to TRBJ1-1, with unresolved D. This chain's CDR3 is CASSYRFRVAFF. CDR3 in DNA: TGTGCCAGCAGCTACCGTTTCCGCGTGGCTTTCTTT.